The 25 T cell receptor beta chains listed next were all sequenced from one sample in a study of siplizumab effects on memory and regulatory T cells. Profiled with immunoSEQ multiplex PCR; TCRdb holds only in-frame clones, not every one. Seen here are around 110,000 clones, approximately 94% observed once, and the top ten hold roughly 1.8%. Sequencing was performed on non-Treg CD4+ T cells sorted from blood. Every receptor here comes from a human donor in good health.

The chain is built from TRBV5-1 and TRBJ2-1; the D call may be TRBD1 or TRBD2 (6 bases each). Germline CDR1 and CDR2: SGHRS and YFSETQ. The CDR3 sequence is 17 residues long. V dropped 0 bases and J dropped 1 base, with 14 bases sitting between them. CDR3 DNA sequence: TGCGCCAGCAGCTTGGCCCGTGGGGGGCGATCCTACAATGAGCAGTTCTTC. It encodes CASSLARGGRSYNEQFF.

This clone occurred once. V usage is TRBV18 and J usage is TRBJ2-7; 7 bases are shared with TRBD1. The ends lost 6 bases at V and 8 bases at J; junction bases unmatched: 10. Germline V CDR1 and CDR2: KGHSH, LQKENI. The CDR3 runs to 13 residues. The CDR3 here is CASSPGQTVKQYF. The CDR3 nucleotides read TGTGCCAGCTCCCCGGGACAGACCGTCAAGCAGTACTTC. Variable domain in full (rest from reference TRBV18 and TRBJ2-7): NAGVMQNPRHLVRRRGQEARLRCSPMKGHSHVYWYRQLPEEGLKFMVYLQKENIIDESGMPKERFSAEFPKEGPSILRIQQVVRGDSAAYFCASSPGQTVKQYFGPGTRLTVT.

V is TRBV6-6 and J is TRBJ1-5; D gene unclear. The V end lost 4 bases, the J end lost 4 bases, and 11 bases lay between the germline ends. Germline CDR1 MNHNY, CDR2 SVGAGI (reference sequence). The length of the CDR3 is 14 residues. As DNA, the CDR3 is TGTGCCAGCAGTTTCGGGCCAGTAAATCAGCCCCAGCATTTT. Translating gives CASSFGPVNQPQHF.

CDR3 sequence reads: CASSVAVTKTVTGELFF. The CDR3 DNA reads as TGTGCCAGCAGCGTAGCGGTAACGAAGACGGTCACCGGGGAGCTGTTTTTT. This rearrangement joins TRBV9 to TRBJ2-2; D not resolved. V was pared by 0 bases and J by 4 bases, with 16 bases between. Per germline, CDR1 SGDLS and CDR2 YYNGEE. The CDR3 runs to 17 residues. Complete variable domain (other parts from reference TRBV9 and TRBJ2-2): DSGVTQTPKHLITATGQRVTLRCSPRSGDLSVYWYQQSLDQGLQFLIQYYNGEERAKGNILERFSAQQFPDLHSELNLSSLELGDSALYFCASSVAVTKTVTGELFFGEGSRLTVL.

The chain recombines TRBV6-5 with TRBJ1-1; TRBD1 might be the D (5 bases). This CDR3 has 14 amino acids. CDR1 is MNHEY and CDR2 is SVGAGI in the germline V gene. V was trimmed by 0 bases and J by 5 bases, leaving 10 bases between them. In nucleotides, the CDR3 is TGTGCCAGCAGTTACTCGGGGGTGCTGACTGAAGCTTTCTTT. This translates into CASSYSGVLTEAFF.

V gene TRBV29-1 combines with J gene TRBJ1-5; D is unresolved. CDR3 length: 13 amino acids. Germline CDR1 and CDR2: SQVTM and ANQGSEA. Trimming left V 5 bases short and J 0 bases short, with 8 bases between. The CDR3 DNA follows: TGCAGCGTTAGGGCGGGTAGCAATCAGCCCCAGCATTTT. Residues: CSVRAGSNQPQHF.

The chain links TRBV5-8 to TRBJ2-1, with D perhaps matching TRBD2 (5 bases). The length of the CDR3 is 13 residues. Trimming pared 4 bases from V and 4 bases from J, leaving 9 bases between. Germline V lookup: CDR1 SGHTS, CDR2 YDEGEE. The CDR3: CASSPQRYNEQFF. The CDR3 DNA reads TGTGCCAGCAGCCCCCAGCGGTACAATGAGCAGTTCTTC.

In DNA, the CDR3 is TGTGCCAGCAGCTTAGTCACCGGACAGGGCGGGGGCTACACCTTC. This codes for CASSLVTGQGGGYTF. The chain joins TRBV7-2 to TRBJ1-2; 8 positions agree with TRBD1. The CDR3 length is 15 residues. CDR1 and CDR2 (germline): SGHTA, FQGNSA. J gave up 8 bases and V 1 base, and 9 bases lay outside the gene matches.

The V and J genes are TRBV10-3 and TRBJ2-7; 10 bases agree with TRBD1. The CDR3 is 15 residues long. J gave up 3 bases and V 6 bases, and 8 bases lay outside the gene matches. The germline CDR1 and CDR2 sequences are ENHRY and SYGVKD. The CDR3 region is CAISDLGTGVYEQYF. The CDR3 nucleotides read TGTGCCATCAGCGACCTCGGGACAGGGGTCTACGAGCAGTACTTC.

The gene calls are TRBV6-1 and TRBJ2-7, with D tentatively TRBD1 (5 bases). Germline values: CDR1 MNHNS, CDR2 SASEGT. Trimming stripped 6 bases from V and 0 bases from J, with 12 bases between. CDR3 size: 14 residues. The CDR3 coding sequence is TGTGCCAGCAGAGGCAGGGTTACCTCCTACGAGCAGTACTTC. It encodes CASRGRVTSYEQYF.

The chain links TRBV4-1 to TRBJ1-2; perhaps TRBD1 as D (6 bases). The CDR3 spans 15 residues. V shed 4 bases and J shed 7 bases, with 19 bases lying between them. CDR1 MGHRA and CDR2 YSYEKL come from the germline V gene. The CDR3 sequence is CASSRVGQKRGGYTF. CDR3 in DNA: TGCGCCAGCAGCCGAGTGGGACAAAAACGAGGTGGCTACACCTTC.

This chain links TRBV12-5 with TRBJ1-5, with unresolved D. This CDR3 is 14 amino acids long. The V end lost 2 bases, the J end lost 6 bases, and 11 bases lay between the germline ends. Germline V gene lookup returns CDR1 LGHNT and CDR2 FRNRAP. CDR3 coding DNA: TGTGCTAGTGGTTTGATGGGGAATATTCAGCCCCAGCATTTT. It codes for CASGLMGNIQPQHF.

This chain uses TRBV6-5 with TRBJ2-3, with 10 positions matching TRBD2. The J segment lost 1 base and the V segment lost 6 bases, leaving 4 bases of the junction unmatched. The length of the CDR3 is 15 residues. Germline-derived CDR1 and CDR2 are MNHEY and SVGAGI. CDR3 nucleotides: TGTGCCAGCAGGGATGGGACTAGCGGCACAGATACGCAGTATTTT. It translates to CASRDGTSGTDTQYF.

This chain links TRBV7-2 with TRBJ2-3, with TRBD1 as a possible D gene (5 bases). There are 16 residues in the CDR3. Germline-derived CDR1 and CDR2 are SGHTA and FQGNSA. The V end was cut by 5 bases, the J end by 0 bases, with 15 bases between. The CDR3 sequence: CASSKQAYVSTDTQYF. The CDR3 nucleotides are TGTGCCAGCAGCAAACAGGCCTACGTTAGCACAGATACGCAGTATTTT. Using reference TRBV7-2 and TRBJ2-3 for the parts outside the CDR3, the full variable domain is GAGVSQSPSNKVTEKGKDVELRCDPISGHTALYWYRQSLGQGLEFLIYFQGNSAPDKSGLPSDRFSAERTGGSVSTLTIQRTQQEDSAVYLCASSKQAYVSTDTQYFGPGTRLTVL.

This chain uses TRBV5-4 with TRBJ2-5; TRBD2 agrees at 7 bases. The CDR3 spans 19 residues. The V gene's germline CDR1 is SGHNT and CDR2 YYREEE (reference sequence). V trimming: 0 bases; J trimming: 4 bases; junction bases outside the gene matches: 18. Written as DNA, the CDR3 is TGTGCCAGCAGCTTGGGTGGCGGGAGAGCCCGAATGGATAGAGAGACCCAGTACTTC. Translating it yields CASSLGGGRARMDRETQYF.

The chain has TRBV19 and TRBJ1-5, with 7 bases fitting TRBD1. Germline V gene sequence: CDR1 LNHDA, CDR2 SQIVND (reference sequence). CDR3 length equals 18 residues. V lost 4 bases to trimming and J lost 0 bases; unmatched junction nucleotides: 12. This CDR3 reads CASSTLRDREFSNQPQHF. The CDR3 DNA sequence: TGTGCCAGTAGTACCCTCCGGGACAGAGAGTTTAGCAATCAGCCCCAGCATTTT.

The chain employs TRBV5-1 and TRBJ2-7; 7 bases line up with TRBD1. CDR3 length: 16 amino acids. CDR1 is SGHRS and CDR2 is YFSETQ in the germline V gene. Trimming at V came to 5 bases and at J to 0 bases, leaving 11 bases not matched to a gene. CDR3 in amino acids: CASSKPGQQSSYEQYF. The CDR3 bases are TGCGCCAGCAGTAAACCGGGACAGCAGAGCTCCTACGAGCAGTACTTC.

The V call is TRBV10-3, the J call TRBJ1-5; 7 bases agree with TRBD1. From germline, CDR1 is ENHRY and CDR2 SYGVKD. The CDR3 spans 13 residues. V shed 5 bases, J shed 5 bases, and the junction held 3 bases outside the gene matches. The CDR3 spells CAISPGTDQPQHF. The CDR3 DNA is TGTGCCATCAGTCCCGGGACAGATCAGCCCCAGCATTTT.

This chain connects TRBV27 to TRBJ2-3, with D possibly matching TRBD2 (6 bases). CDR1 is MNHEY and CDR2 is SMNVEV in the germline V gene (reference sequence). V gave up 5 bases and J gave up 2 bases, with 14 bases separating them. The length of the CDR3 is 15 residues. As DNA, the CDR3 is TGTGCCAGCAGTATAGGGAGGCGACTCACAGATACGCAGTATTTT. Translation gives CASSIGRRLTDTQYF.

The sample holds a few counts of this clone. The chain has TRBV4-1 and TRBJ1-1; no clear D. CDR1 and CDR2 from the germline V gene are MGHRA and YSYEKL. V lost 1 base to trimming and J lost 1 base, with 4 bases between them. The length of the CDR3 is 13 residues. In nucleotides, the CDR3 is TGCGCCAGCAGCCAAGCCCCGAACACTGAAGCTTTCTTT. Its translation: CASSQAPNTEAFF.

The gene calls are TRBV2 and TRBJ2-5; TRBD2 agrees at 8 bases. CDR1 is SNHLY and CDR2 is FYNNEI in the germline V gene. V was pared by 3 bases and J by 5 bases, with 5 bases of the junction left unmatched. The length of the CDR3 is 14 residues. CDR3 nucleotides: TGTGCCAGCAGTGAGAACGGGGGGGCGGAGACCCAGTACTTC. Its translation: CASSENGGAETQYF.

V usage is TRBV7-9 and J usage is TRBJ1-5, with D perhaps TRBD1 (5 bases). V was trimmed by 1 base and J by 3 bases, leaving 10 bases between them. This CDR3 is 15 amino acids long. Germline V gives CDR1 SEHNR, CDR2 FQNEAQ (reference sequence). In nucleotides, the CDR3 is TGTGCCAGCAGCTTAGGGCCAGGGTTCAATCAGCCCCAGCATTTT. As protein: CASSLGPGFNQPQHF. Based on the CDR3 plus reference TRBV7-9 and TRBJ1-5, the full variable domain is DTGVSQNPRHKITKRGQNVTFRCDPISEHNRLYWYRQTLGQGPEFLTYFQNEAQLEKSRLLSDRFSAERPKGSFSTLEIQRTEQGDSAMYLCASSLGPGFNQPQHFGDGTRLSIL.

J is TRBJ2-5 and V is TRBV5-4, with a possible D match to TRBD1 (6 bases). CDR1 is SGHNT, CDR2 YYREEE, per germline (reference sequence). V was trimmed by 0 bases and J by 3 bases, leaving 9 bases between them. CDR3 length: 14 residues. The CDR3 is CASSLDRTEETQYF. For the CDR3, the DNA is TGTGCCAGCAGCTTGGACCGGACAGAAGAGACCCAGTACTTC.

The chain couples TRBV2 to TRBJ1-2, with TRBD1 matching over 10 bases. This CDR3 comprises 14 residues. Per the germline V gene, CDR1 is SNHLY and CDR2 is FYNNEI. V was clipped by 3 bases and J by 5 bases; unmatched bases: 3. The CDR3 sequence: CASSEGTGAYGYTF. CDR3 coding DNA: TGTGCCAGCAGTGAGGGGACAGGGGCTTATGGCTACACCTTC. The entire variable domain, with the rest obtained from reference TRBV2 and TRBJ1-2, is as follows: EPEVTQTPSHQVTQMGQEVILRCVPISNHLYFYWYRQILGQKVEFLVSFYNNEISEKSEIFDDQFSVERPDGSNFTLKIRSTKLEDSAMYFCASSEGTGAYGYTFGSGTRLTVV.

This chain connects TRBV2 to TRBJ1-2; 7 nucleotides line up with TRBD1. This CDR3 spans 16 amino acids. The germline V gene has CDR1 SNHLY and CDR2 FYNNEI. V was clipped by 6 bases and J by 5 bases; unmatched bases: 15. The DNA for the CDR3 is TGTGCCAGCAGGGGACAGTGGAGTCCTAAAGGGTATGGCTACACCTTC. Translated: CASRGQWSPKGYGYTF.